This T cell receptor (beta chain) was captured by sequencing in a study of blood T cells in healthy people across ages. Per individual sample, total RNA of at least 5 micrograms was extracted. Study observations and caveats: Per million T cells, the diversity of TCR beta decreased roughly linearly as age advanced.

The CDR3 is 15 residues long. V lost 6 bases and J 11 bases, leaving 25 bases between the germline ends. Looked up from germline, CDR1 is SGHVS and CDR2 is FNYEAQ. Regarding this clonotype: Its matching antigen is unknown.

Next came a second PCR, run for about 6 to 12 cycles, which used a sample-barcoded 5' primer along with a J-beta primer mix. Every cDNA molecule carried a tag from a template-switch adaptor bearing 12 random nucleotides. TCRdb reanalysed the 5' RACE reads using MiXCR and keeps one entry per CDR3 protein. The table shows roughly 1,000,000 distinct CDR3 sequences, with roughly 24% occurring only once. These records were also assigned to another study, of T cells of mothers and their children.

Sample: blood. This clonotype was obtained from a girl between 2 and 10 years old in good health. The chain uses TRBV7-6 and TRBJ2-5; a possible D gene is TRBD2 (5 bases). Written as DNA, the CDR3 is TGTGCCAGCAGTCCAAGGGAGCTTACTTTCTACCAGCAGTACTTC. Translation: CASSPRELTFYQQYF.